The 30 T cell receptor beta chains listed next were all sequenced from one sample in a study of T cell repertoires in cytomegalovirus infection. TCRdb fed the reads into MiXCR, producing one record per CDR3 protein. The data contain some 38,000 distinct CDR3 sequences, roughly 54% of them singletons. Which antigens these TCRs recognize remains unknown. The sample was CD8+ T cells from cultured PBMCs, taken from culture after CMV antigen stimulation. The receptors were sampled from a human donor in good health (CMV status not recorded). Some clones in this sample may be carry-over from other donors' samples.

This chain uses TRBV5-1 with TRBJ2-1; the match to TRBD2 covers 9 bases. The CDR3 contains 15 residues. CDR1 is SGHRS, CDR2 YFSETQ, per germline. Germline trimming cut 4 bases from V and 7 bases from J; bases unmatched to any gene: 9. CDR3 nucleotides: TGCGCCAGCAGCGGGGAGCGGGGGGCTGGAAATGAGCAGTTCTTC. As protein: CASSGERGAGNEQFF.

This CDR3 is CASSFAGSSYEQYF. The CDR3 DNA is TGTGCCAGCAGTTTCGCGGGGAGCTCCTACGAGCAGTACTTC. The V and J genes are TRBV12-3 or TRBV12-4 and TRBJ2-7; D might be TRBD2 (6 bases). The CDR3 runs to 14 residues. V was shortened by 3 bases and J by 0 bases, with 9 bases between the two germline ends.

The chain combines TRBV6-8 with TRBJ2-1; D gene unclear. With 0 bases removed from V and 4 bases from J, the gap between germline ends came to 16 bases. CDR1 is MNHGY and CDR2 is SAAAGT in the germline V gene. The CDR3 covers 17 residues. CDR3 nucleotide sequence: TGTGCCAGCAGTTACTCAAAGACTCCGCAACCTTACAATGAGCAGTTCTTC. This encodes CASSYSKTPQPYNEQFF.

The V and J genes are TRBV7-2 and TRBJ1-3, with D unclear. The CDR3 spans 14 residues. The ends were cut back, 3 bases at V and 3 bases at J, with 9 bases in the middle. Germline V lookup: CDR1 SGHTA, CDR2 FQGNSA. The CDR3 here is CASSFGRRGNTIYF. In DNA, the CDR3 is TGTGCCAGCAGCTTTGGGCGCCGTGGAAACACCATATATTTT. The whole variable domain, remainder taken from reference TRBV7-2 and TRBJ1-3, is GAGVSQSPSNKVTEKGKDVELRCDPISGHTALYWYRQSLGQGLEFLIYFQGNSAPDKSGLPSDRFSAERTGGSVSTLTIQRTQQEDSAVYLCASSFGRRGNTIYFGEGSWLTVV.

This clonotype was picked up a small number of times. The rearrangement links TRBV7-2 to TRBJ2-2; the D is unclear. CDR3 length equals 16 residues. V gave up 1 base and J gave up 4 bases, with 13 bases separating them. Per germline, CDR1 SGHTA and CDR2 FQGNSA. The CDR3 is CASSLGERWSTGELFF. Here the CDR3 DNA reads TGTGCCAGCAGCTTAGGAGAAAGGTGGAGCACCGGGGAGCTGTTTTTT.

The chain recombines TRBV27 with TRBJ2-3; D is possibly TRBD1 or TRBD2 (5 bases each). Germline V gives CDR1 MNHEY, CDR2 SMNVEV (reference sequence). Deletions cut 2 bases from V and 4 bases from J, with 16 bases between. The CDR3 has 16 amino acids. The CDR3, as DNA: TGTGCCAGCAGTTTACGCCCAGGGACGGTCGCAGATACGCAGTATTTT. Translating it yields CASSLRPGTVADTQYF.

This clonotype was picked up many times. CDR3 DNA: TGTGCCAGCAGCTTAGTTGGAGCGGAGCAGTTCTTC. Residues: CASSLVGAEQFF. The V call is TRBV7-9, the J call TRBJ2-1, with D uncertain. Germline V lookup: CDR1 SEHNR, CDR2 FQNEAQ (reference sequence). The V gene lost 1 base and the J gene lost 10 bases, with 8 bases spanning the gap. There are 12 residues in the CDR3.

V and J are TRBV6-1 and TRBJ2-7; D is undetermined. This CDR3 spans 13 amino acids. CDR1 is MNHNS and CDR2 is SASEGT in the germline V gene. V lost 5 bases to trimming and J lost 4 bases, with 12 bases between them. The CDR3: CASSPLRSYEQYF. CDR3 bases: TGTGCCAGCAGTCCGCTGAGAAGTTACGAGCAGTACTTC.

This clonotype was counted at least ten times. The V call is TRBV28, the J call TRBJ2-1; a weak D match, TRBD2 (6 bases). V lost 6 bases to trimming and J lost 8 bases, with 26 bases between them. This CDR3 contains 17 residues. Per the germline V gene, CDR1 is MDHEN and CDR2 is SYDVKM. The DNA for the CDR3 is TGTGCCAGCAGAATCTTAGTGGAGGGAAAAGGGAGAGATGAGCAGTTCTTC. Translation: CASRILVEGKGRDEQFF. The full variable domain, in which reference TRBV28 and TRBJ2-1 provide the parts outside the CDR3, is DVKVTQSSRYLVKRTGEKVFLECVQDMDHENMFWYRQDPGLGLRLIYFSYDVKMKEKGDIPEGYSVSREKKERFSLILESASTNQTSMYLCASRILVEGKGRDEQFFGPGTRLTVL.

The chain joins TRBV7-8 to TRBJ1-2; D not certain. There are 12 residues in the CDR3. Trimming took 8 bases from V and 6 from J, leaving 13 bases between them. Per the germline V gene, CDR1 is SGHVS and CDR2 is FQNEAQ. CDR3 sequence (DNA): TGTGCCAGCTTAGACCCCTTCGATGGCTACACCTTC. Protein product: CASLDPFDGYTF.

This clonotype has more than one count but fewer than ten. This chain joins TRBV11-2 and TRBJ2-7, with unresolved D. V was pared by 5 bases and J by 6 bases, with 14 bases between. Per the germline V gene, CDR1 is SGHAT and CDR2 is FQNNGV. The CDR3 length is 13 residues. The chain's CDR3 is CASSPVGTAEQYF. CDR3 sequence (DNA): TGTGCCAGCAGCCCCGTCGGAACGGCCGAGCAGTACTTC. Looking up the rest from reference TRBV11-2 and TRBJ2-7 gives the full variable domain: EAGVAQSPRYKIIEKRQSVAFWCNPISGHATLYWYQQILGQGPKLLIQFQNNGVVDDSQLPKDRFSAERLKGVDSTLKIQPAKLEDSAVYLCASSPVGTAEQYFGPGTRLTVT.

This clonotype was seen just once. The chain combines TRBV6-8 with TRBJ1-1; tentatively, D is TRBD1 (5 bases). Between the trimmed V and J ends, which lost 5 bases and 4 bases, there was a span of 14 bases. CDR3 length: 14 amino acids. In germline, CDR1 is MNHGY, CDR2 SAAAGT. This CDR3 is CASSAQGESTEAFF. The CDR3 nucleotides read TGTGCCAGCAGTGCCCAGGGTGAAAGCACTGAAGCTTTCTTT.

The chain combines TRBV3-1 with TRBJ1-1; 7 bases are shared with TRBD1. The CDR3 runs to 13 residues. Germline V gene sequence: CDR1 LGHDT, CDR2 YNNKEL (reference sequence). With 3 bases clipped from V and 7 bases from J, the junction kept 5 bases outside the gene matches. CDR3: CASSQQGGSEAFF. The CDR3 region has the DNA TGTGCCAGCAGCCAGCAAGGGGGCAGTGAAGCTTTCTTT.

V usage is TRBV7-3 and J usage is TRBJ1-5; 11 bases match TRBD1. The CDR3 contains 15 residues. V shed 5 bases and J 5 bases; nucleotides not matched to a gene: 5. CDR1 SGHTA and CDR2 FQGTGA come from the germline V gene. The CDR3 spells CASSPRDRGDQPQHF. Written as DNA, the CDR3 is TGTGCCAGCAGCCCAAGGGACAGGGGGGATCAGCCCCAGCATTTT.

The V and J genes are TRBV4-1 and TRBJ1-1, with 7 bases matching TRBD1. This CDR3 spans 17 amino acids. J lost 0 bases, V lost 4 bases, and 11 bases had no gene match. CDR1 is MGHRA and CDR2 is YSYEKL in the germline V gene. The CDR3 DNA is TGCGCCAGCAGCCTAGATATGCAGGGGGGTCTGAACACTGAAGCTTTCTTT. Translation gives CASSLDMQGGLNTEAFF.

In DNA form, the CDR3 reads TGCGCCAGCAGCGGTACAGGGCTGCGGGAGACCCAGTACTTC. Translating gives CASSGTGLRETQYF. The chain has TRBV10-2 and TRBJ2-5, with TRBD1 as a possible D gene (6 bases). Per the germline V gene, CDR1 is WSHSY and CDR2 is SAAADI. Trimming took off 6 bases at V and 5 bases at J, with 16 bases between the two ends. The CDR3 is 14 amino acids.

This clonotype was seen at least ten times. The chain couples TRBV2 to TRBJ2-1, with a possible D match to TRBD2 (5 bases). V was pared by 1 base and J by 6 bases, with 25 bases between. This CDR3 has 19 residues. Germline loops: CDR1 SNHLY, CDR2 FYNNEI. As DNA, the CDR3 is TGTGCCAGCAGTGAAGTAGGGTTACCTGAAGGTCTAGCTGGCAATGAGCAGTTCTTC. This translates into CASSEVGLPEGLAGNEQFF.

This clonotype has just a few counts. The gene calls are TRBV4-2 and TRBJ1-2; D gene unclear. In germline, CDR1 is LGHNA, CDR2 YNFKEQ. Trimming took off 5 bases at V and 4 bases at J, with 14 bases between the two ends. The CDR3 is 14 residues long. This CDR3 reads CASSNRRDLYGYTF. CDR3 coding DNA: TGTGCCAGCAGCAACCGGAGAGACCTCTATGGCTACACCTTC.

DNA of the CDR3: TGTGCCAGCAGTATAGTGAGGGCCTTTCGCCCCCAGCATTTT. Translating it yields CASSIVRAFRPQHF. The chain is built from TRBV6-1 and TRBJ1-5; D gene unclear. V gave up 5 bases and J gave up 10 bases, with 18 bases separating them. This CDR3 spans 14 amino acids. Germline values: CDR1 MNHNS, CDR2 SASEGT.

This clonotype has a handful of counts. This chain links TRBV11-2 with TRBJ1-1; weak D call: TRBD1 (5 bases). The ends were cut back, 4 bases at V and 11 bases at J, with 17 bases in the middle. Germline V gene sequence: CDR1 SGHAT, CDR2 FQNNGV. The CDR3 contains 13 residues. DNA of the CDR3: TGTGCCAGCAGCTCCCCTCTTGGCAGGGTGGCTTTCTTT. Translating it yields CASSSPLGRVAFF.

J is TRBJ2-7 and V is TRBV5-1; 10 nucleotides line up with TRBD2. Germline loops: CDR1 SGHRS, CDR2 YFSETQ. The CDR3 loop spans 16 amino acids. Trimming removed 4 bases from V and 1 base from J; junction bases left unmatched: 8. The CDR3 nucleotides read TGCGCCAGCAGCGATCAGCCGGGACTAGCGTCCTACGAGCAGTACTTC. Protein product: CASSDQPGLASYEQYF. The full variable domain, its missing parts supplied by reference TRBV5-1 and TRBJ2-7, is KAGVTQTPRYLIKTRGQQVTLSCSPISGHRSVSWYQQTPGQGLQFLFEYFSETQRNKGNFPGRFSGRQFSNSRSEMNVSTLELGDSALYLCASSDQPGLASYEQYFGPGTRLTVT.

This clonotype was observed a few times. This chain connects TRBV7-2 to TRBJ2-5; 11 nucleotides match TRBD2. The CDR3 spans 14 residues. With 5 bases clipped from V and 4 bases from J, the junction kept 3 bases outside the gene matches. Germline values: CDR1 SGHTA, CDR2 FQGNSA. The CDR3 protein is CASSLGTSGETQYF. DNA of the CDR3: TGTGCCAGCAGCCTGGGGACTAGCGGAGAGACCCAGTACTTC.

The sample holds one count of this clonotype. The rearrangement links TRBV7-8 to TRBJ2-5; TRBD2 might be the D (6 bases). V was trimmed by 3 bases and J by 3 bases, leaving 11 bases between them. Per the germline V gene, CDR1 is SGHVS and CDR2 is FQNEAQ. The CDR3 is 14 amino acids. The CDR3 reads CASSLVGGKETQYF. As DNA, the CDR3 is TGTGCCAGCAGCTTGGTGGGGGGTAAAGAGACCCAGTACTTC.

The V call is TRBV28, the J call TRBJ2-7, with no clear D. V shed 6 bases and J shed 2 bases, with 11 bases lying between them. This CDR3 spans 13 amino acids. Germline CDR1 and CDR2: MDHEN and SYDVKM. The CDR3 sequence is CASSSDMAYEQYF. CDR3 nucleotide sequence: TGTGCCAGCAGCAGCGACATGGCCTACGAGCAGTACTTC.

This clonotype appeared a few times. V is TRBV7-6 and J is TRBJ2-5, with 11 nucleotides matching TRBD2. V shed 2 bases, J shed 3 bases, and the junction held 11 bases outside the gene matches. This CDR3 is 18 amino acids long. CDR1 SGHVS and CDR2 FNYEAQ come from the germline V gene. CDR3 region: CASSLLFDSTSGKETQYF. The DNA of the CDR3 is TGTGCCAGCAGCTTACTGTTCGATTCGACTAGCGGGAAAGAGACCCAGTACTTC.

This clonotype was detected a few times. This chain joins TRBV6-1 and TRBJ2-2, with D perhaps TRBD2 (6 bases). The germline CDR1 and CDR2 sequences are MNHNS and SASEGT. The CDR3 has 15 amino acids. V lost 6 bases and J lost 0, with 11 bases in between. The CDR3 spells CASSWTGANTGELFF. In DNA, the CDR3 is TGTGCCAGCAGCTGGACGGGGGCGAACACCGGGGAGCTGTTTTTT.

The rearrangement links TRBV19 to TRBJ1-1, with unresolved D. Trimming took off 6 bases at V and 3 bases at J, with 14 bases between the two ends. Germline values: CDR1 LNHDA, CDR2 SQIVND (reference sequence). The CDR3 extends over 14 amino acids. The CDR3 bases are TGTGCCAGTAGGATTGATGGGCCCTACACTGAAGCTTTCTTT. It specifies CASRIDGPYTEAFF.

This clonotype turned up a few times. CDR3: CASSSGTYGEQFF. CDR3 nucleotides: TGTGCCAGCAGCTCCGGTACTTACGGTGAGCAGTTCTTC. This chain links TRBV7-2 with TRBJ2-1; D gene uncertain. Germline CDR1 and CDR2: SGHTA and FQGNSA. The CDR3 loop spans 13 amino acids. Trimming took 4 bases from V and 9 from J, leaving 13 bases between them.

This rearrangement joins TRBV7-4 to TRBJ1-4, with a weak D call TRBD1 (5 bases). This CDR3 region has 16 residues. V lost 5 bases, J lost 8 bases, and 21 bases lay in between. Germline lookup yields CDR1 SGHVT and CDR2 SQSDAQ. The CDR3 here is CASSRDAFAGSEKLFF. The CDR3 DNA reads TGTGCCAGCAGCAGGGACGCATTTGCCGGATCGGAAAAACTGTTTTTT. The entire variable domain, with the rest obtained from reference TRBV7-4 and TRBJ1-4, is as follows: GAGVSQSPRYKVAKRGRDVALRCDSISGHVTLYWYRQTLGQGSEVLTYSQSDAQRDKSGRPSGRFSAERPERSVSTLKIQRTEQGDSAVYLCASSRDAFAGSEKLFFGSGTQLSVL.

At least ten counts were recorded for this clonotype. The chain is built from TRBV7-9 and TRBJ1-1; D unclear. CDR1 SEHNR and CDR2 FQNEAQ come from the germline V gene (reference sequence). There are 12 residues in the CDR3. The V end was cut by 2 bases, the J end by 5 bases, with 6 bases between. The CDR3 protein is CASSLTETEAFF. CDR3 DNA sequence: TGTGCCAGCAGCTTAACGGAGACTGAAGCTTTCTTT.